This entry is about one TCR beta chain. These data belong to a study of blood T cell repertoires in COVID-19. Looking at the study overall: Acute and convalescent COVID-19 samples came from the United States, Italy and Spain. T cells, B-cell-depleted T cells, or PBMCs provided the cDNA or gDNA that served as material.

In the source study's methods: Quantification of nucleated cells was approximated via reference gene primer amplification. The assay was immunoSEQ multiplex PCR, and TCRdb's table has in-frame clones only and misses some. V and J calls and clone size come straight from that table; D and trimming were deduced from the DNA. This table has under 250,000 clones, 80% to 85% appearing once. The V gene end was trimmed by 4 bases and the J gene end by 8 bases; junction bases not matched to a gene: 6. This CDR3 region has 15 residues. In germline, CDR1 is MGHRA, CDR2 YSYEKL. Sequencing was performed on peripheral blood. This chain joins TRBV4-1 and TRBJ1-6, with 9 positions matching TRBD1. The clonotype comes from a woman aged 25 to 45 who had recovered from COVID-19. The CDR3 nucleotides are TGCGCCAGCAGCCTTAATGACAGGGGGGATTCACCCCTCCACTTT. Its translation is CASSLNDRGDSPLHF.